The 8 T cell receptor beta chains presented below share a single source sample, sequenced in a study of cytomegalovirus exposure and HLA in healthy donors. The PCR made use of 60 Vbeta and 13 Jbeta primers. Libraries were prepared by immunoSEQ multiplex PCR; TCRdb keeps only in-frame clonotypes and omits some of them. The sample carries over 80,000 clones, 70% to 75% recorded once. Sequencing was performed on PBMCs. The receptors were sampled from a man between 40 and 49 years old in good health and CMV-seronegative.

V usage is TRBV2 and J usage is TRBJ2-1; TRBD2 aligns across 16 bases. Germline lookup yields CDR1 SNHLY and CDR2 FYNNEI. V lost 3 bases, J lost 11 bases, and 4 bases stayed unmatched. The CDR3 runs to 15 residues. The CDR3 nucleotides read TGTGCCAGCAGTGAGGGACTAGCGGGGGGGAGGAAGCAGTTCTTC. Translation gives CASSEGLAGGRKQFF.

This clone has a single count. This chain's CDR3 is CAISERIQGEPLHF. CDR3 DNA: TGTGCCATCTCAGAAAGGATACAGGGGGAACCCCTCCACTTT. The genes are TRBV10-3 and TRBJ1-6, with 8 positions matching TRBD1. The CDR3 consists of 14 residues. Trimming removed 8 bases from V and 12 bases from J; junction bases left unmatched: 12. Germline V gene lookup returns CDR1 ENHRY and CDR2 SYGVKD.

V is TRBV6-1 and J is TRBJ2-3; 8 positions agree with TRBD1. Germline V gene data show CDR1 as MNHNS and CDR2 as SASEGT. The CDR3 loop spans 14 amino acids. With V trimmed by 7 bases and J by 1 base, 4 bases remained unmatched. DNA for the CDR3: TGTGCCAGCATTTTCAGGGGGCGCACAGATACGCAGTATTTT. Translated: CASIFRGRTDTQYF.

The J gene is TRBJ1-1, the V gene TRBV5-1; the match to TRBD1 covers 8 bases. V shed 4 bases, J shed 3 bases, and the junction held 8 bases outside the gene matches. This CDR3 has 15 residues. Germline CDR1 and CDR2: SGHRS and YFSETQ. In DNA, the CDR3 is TGCGCCAGCAGCGCAGGACAGGGAGTGGACACTGAAGCTTTCTTT. Translated, it gives CASSAGQGVDTEAFF.

The rearrangement joins TRBV19 to TRBJ2-3; 8 bases match TRBD1. Trimming removed 4 bases from V and 3 bases from J; junction bases left unmatched: 6. Germline V lookup: CDR1 LNHDA, CDR2 SQIVND (reference sequence). The CDR3 has 15 residues. CDR3: CASSTGQGYTDTQYF. As DNA, the CDR3 is TGTGCCAGTAGTACCGGACAGGGATATACAGATACGCAGTATTTT.

The chain couples TRBV5-6 to TRBJ2-5; TRBD1 is a possible D gene (6 bases). V was trimmed by 3 bases and J by 1 base, leaving 10 bases between them. The CDR3 length is 14 residues. Germline lookup yields CDR1 SGHDT and CDR2 YYEEEE. The chain's CDR3 is CASSSSGAQETQYF. The CDR3 region has the DNA TGTGCCAGCAGCTCCTCAGGGGCCCAAGAGACCCAGTACTTC.

This clone turned up a few times. The chain recombines TRBV28 with TRBJ1-6; D unclear. With 10 bases removed from V and 5 bases from J, the gap between germline ends came to 9 bases. The CDR3 has 12 amino acids. From germline, CDR1 is MDHEN and CDR2 SYDVKM. CDR3 in amino acids: CATSDHNSPLHF. DNA of the CDR3: TGTGCCACCTCAGATCATAATTCACCCCTCCACTTT. The full variable domain, its missing parts supplied by reference TRBV28 and TRBJ1-6, is DVKVTQSSRYLVKRTGEKVFLECVQDMDHENMFWYRQDPGLGLRLIYFSYDVKMKEKGDIPEGYSVSREKKERFSLILESASTNQTSMYLCATSDHNSPLHFGNGTRLTVT.

CDR3 amino acids: CASSFLQGSGKLFF. The DNA of the CDR3 is TGTGCCAGCAGCTTCCTGCAGGGGTCCGGAAAACTGTTTTTT. This chain connects TRBV5-4 to TRBJ1-4; a possible D gene is TRBD1 (6 bases). The length of the CDR3 is 14 residues. Trimming pared 2 bases from V and 10 bases from J, leaving 15 bases between. The V gene's germline CDR1 is SGHNT and CDR2 YYREEE (reference sequence).